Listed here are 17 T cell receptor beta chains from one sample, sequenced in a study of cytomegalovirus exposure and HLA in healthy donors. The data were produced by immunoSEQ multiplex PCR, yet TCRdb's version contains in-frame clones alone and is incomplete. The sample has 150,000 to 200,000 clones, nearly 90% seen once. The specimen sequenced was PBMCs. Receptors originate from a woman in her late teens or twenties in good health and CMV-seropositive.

In nucleotides, the CDR3 is TGTGCCAGTTCTTCTTACTCCTACGAGCAGTACTTC. Its translation is CASSSYSYEQYF. The chain has TRBV19 and TRBJ2-7, with D hard to call. CDR1 LNHDA and CDR2 SQIVND come from the germline V gene (reference sequence). The CDR3 length is 12 residues. Trimming removed 8 bases at V and 0 bases at J, with 8 bases between.

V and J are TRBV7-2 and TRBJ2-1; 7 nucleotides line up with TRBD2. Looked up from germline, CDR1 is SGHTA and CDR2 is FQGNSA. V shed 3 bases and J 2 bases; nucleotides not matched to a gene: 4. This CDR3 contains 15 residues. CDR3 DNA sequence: TGTGCCAGCAGCTTCTTAGGACTAGCCTACAATGAGCAGTTCTTC. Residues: CASSFLGLAYNEQFF. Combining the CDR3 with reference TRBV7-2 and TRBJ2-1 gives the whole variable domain GAGVSQSPSNKVTEKGKDVELRCDPISGHTALYWYRQSLGQGLEFLIYFQGNSAPDKSGLPSDRFSAERTGGSVSTLTIQRTQQEDSAVYLCASSFLGLAYNEQFFGPGTRLTVL.

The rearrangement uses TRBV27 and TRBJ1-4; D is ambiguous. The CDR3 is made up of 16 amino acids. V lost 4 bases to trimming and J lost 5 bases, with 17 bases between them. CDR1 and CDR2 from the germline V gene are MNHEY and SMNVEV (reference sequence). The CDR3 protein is CASSSSPAGLNEKLFF. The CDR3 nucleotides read TGTGCCAGCAGTTCATCCCCGGCAGGTTTGAATGAAAAACTGTTTTTT. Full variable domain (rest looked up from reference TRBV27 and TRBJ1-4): EAQVTQNPRYLITVTGKKLTVTCSQNMNHEYMSWYRQDPGLGLRQIYYSMNVEVTDKGDVPEGYKVSRKEKRNFPLILESPSPNQTSLYFCASSSSPAGLNEKLFFGSGTQLSVL.

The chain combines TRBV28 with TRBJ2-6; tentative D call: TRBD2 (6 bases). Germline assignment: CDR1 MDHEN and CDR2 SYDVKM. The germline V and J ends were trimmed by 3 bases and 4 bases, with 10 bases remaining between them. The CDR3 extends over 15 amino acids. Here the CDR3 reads CASSFAGYGANVLTF. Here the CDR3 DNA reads TGTGCCAGCAGTTTTGCGGGGTACGGGGCCAACGTCCTGACTTTC.

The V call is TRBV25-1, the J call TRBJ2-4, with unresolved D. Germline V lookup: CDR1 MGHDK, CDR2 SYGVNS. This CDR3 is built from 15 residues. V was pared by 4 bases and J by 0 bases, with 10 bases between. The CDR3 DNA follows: TGTGCCAGCAGTGGTCCCTCTTTAGCCAAAAACATTCAGTACTTC. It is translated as CASSGPSLAKNIQYF. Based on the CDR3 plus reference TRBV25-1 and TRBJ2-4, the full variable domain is EADIYQTPRYLVIGTGKKITLECSQTMGHDKMYWYQQDPGMELHLIHYSYGVNSTEKGDLSSESTVSRIRTEHFPLTLESARPSHTSQYLCASSGPSLAKNIQYFGAGTRLSVL.

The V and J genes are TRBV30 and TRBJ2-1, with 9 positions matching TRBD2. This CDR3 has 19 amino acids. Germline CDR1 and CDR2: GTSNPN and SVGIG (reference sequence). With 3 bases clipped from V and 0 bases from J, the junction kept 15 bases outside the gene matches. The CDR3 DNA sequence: TGTGCCTGGAGCGATCCTCCAACTAGCGGGTCTAGCTCCTACAATGAGCAGTTCTTC. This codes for CAWSDPPTSGSSSYNEQFF.

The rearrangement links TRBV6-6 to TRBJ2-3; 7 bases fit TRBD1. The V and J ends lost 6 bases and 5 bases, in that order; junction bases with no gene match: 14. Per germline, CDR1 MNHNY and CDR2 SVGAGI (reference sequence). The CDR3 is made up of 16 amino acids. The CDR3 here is CASRKQGKWGLDTQYF. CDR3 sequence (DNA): TGTGCCAGCAGGAAACAGGGGAAGTGGGGTTTAGATACGCAGTATTTT.

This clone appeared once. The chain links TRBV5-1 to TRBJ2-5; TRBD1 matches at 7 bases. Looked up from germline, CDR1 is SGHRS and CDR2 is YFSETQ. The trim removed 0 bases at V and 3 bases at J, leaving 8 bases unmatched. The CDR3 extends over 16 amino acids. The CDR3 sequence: CASSLGTGQGEETQYF. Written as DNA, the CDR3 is TGCGCCAGCAGCTTGGGTACCGGGCAGGGGGAAGAGACCCAGTACTTC.

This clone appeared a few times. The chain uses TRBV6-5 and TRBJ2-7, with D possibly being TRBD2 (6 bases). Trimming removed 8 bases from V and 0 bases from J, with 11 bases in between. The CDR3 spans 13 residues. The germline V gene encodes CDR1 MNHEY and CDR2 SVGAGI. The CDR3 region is CASGGKSSYEQYF. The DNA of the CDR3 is TGTGCCAGCGGGGGGAAGAGCTCCTACGAGCAGTACTTC.

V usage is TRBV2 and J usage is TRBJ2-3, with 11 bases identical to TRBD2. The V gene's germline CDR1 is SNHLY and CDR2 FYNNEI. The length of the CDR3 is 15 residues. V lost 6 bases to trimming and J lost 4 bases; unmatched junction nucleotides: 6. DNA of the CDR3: TGTGCCAGCAGCTTAGCGGGAGGGCCCTCAGATACGCAGTATTTT. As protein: CASSLAGGPSDTQYF.

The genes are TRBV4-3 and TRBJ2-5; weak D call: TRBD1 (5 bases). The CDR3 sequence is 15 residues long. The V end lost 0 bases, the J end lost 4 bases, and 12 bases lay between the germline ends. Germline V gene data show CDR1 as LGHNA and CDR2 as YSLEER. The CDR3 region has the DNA TGCGCCAGCAGCCAAGATTATAGGGGTCGAGAGACCCAGTACTTC. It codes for CASSQDYRGRETQYF.

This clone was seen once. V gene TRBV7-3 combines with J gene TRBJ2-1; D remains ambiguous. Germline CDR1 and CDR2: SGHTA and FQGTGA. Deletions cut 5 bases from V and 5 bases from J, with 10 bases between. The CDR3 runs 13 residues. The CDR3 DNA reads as TGTGCCAGCAGCCTATTTGTTAACAATGAGCAGTTCTTC. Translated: CASSLFVNNEQFF.

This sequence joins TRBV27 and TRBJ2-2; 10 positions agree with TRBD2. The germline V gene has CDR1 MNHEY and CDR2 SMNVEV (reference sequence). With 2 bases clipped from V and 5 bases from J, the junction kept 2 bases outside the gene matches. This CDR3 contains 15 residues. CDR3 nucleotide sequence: TGTGCCAGCAGTTTAGGTAGCGGGGGGACCGGGGAGCTGTTTTTT. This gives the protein CASSLGSGGTGELFF.

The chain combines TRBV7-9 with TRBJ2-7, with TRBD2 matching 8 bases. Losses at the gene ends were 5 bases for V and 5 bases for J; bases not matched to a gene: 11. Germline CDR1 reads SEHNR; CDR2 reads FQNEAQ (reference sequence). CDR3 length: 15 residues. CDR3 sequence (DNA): TGTGCCAGCAGCGAGGGACTAGTTGGTCTCAACGAGCAGTACTTC. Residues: CASSEGLVGLNEQYF.

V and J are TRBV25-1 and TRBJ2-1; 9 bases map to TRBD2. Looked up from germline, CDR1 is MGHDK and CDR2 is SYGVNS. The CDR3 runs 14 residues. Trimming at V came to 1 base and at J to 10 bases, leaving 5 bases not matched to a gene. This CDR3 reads CASSELLAGPEQFF. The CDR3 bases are TGTGCCAGCAGTGAATTACTAGCGGGCCCGGAGCAGTTCTTC.

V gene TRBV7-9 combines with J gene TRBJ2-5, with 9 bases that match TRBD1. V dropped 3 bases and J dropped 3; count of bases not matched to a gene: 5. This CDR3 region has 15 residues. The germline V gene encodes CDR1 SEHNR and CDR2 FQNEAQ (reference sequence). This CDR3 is CASSLRTGGEETQYF. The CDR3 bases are TGTGCCAGCAGCTTGAGAACAGGGGGCGAAGAGACCCAGTACTTC.

The chain's CDR3 is CASSSHTDTQYF. In DNA form, the CDR3 reads TGTGCCAGCAGCTCCCACACAGATACGCAGTATTTT. This chain uses TRBV5-4 with TRBJ2-3; D is uncertain. The V end was cut by 3 bases, the J end by 2 bases, with 4 bases between. The CDR3 loop spans 12 amino acids. CDR1 and CDR2 (germline): SGHNT, YYREEE (reference sequence). The full variable domain, with the rest looked up from reference TRBV5-4 and TRBJ2-3, is ETGVTQSPTHLIKTRGQQVTLRCSSQSGHNTVSWYQQALGQGPQFIFQYYREEENGRGNFPPRFSGLQFPNYSSELNVNALELDDSALYLCASSSHTDTQYFGPGTRLTVL.